These 22 T cell receptor beta chains were sequenced from one sample in a study of blood T cells in healthy people across ages. A second PCR, run for about 7 to 11 cycles, used a sample-barcoded 5' primer plus a J-beta primer mix. TCRdb passed the 5' RACE reads through MiXCR, listing each CDR3 protein once. The data hold about 930,000 distinct CDR3 sequences, with 25% to 30% observed a single time. These sequences were also reported in another study, on T cells of mothers and their children.

The sequenced sample was blood. These TCRs come from a middle-aged woman in good health.

The chain links TRBV7-9 to TRBJ1-2; D might be TRBD1 (6 bases). The CDR3 is 13 residues long. The V end was cut by 2 bases, the J end by 5 bases, with 9 bases between. Germline V gives CDR1 SEHNR, CDR2 FQNEAQ (reference sequence). CDR3 sequence: CASSLHQGYGYTF. CDR3 sequence (DNA): TGTGCCAGCAGCTTACACCAGGGGTATGGCTACACCTTC.

This clonotype was observed a few times. This CDR3 is CASRQGAVGYTF. The CDR3 coding sequence is TGTGCCAGCAGACAGGGGGCTGTTGGCTACACCTTC. The chain recombines TRBV27 with TRBJ1-2; TRBD1 aligns across 9 bases. Germline lookup yields CDR1 MNHEY and CDR2 SMNVEV (reference sequence). The CDR3 sequence is 12 residues long. Trimming cost V 6 bases and J 7 bases; bases outside gene matches: 3.

V and J are TRBV2 and TRBJ2-1, with D perhaps TRBD1 (5 bases). Trimming removed 3 bases at V and 8 bases at J, with 11 bases between. The CDR3 consists of 13 residues. Germline CDR1 and CDR2: SNHLY and FYNNEI. The CDR3 sequence: CASSEGLTDEQFF. Here the CDR3 DNA reads TGTGCCAGCAGTGAGGGGCTGACCGATGAGCAGTTCTTC.

The J gene is TRBJ2-7, the V gene TRBV20-1, with 8 bases fitting TRBD1. This CDR3 is built from 13 residues. J lost 2 bases, V lost 5 bases, and 5 bases had no gene match. CDR1 and CDR2 (germline): DFQATT, SNEGSKA (reference sequence). The CDR3 reads CSARDRTTYEQYF. DNA of the CDR3: TGCAGTGCTCGGGACAGGACCACCTACGAGCAGTACTTC.

This clonotype was observed a single time. The rearrangement joins TRBV21-1 to TRBJ1-2; the D call of TRBD1 is as the table states it, not checked on the DNA. TRBV21-1 is designated a pseudogene. The length of the CDR3 is 16 residues. The DNA of the CDR3 is TGTGCCAGCAGCAAACAGAAAGGGGGCCATGGCTATGGCTACACCTTC. Its translation: CASSKQKGGHGYGYTF.

The rearrangement uses TRBV7-9 and TRBJ1-4, with 7 bases fitting TRBD1. J was trimmed by 6 bases and V by 5 bases; bases with no gene match: 9. Germline V lookup: CDR1 SEHNR, CDR2 FQNEAQ (reference sequence). The length of the CDR3 is 15 residues. The CDR3, as DNA: TGTGCCAGCAGCAGAGACAGGGCCCAACATGAAAAACTGTTTTTT. Protein: CASSRDRAQHEKLFF.

The J gene is TRBJ1-2, the V gene TRBV6-2 or TRBV6-3, with 8 bases identical to TRBD1. Germline values: CDR1 MNHEY, CDR2 SVGEGT. J gave up 3 bases and V 4 bases, and 13 bases lay outside the gene matches. CDR3 size: 17 residues. CDR3 DNA: TGTGCCAGCAGTTTCACCGGGACAGGAGACCTCCACTATGGCTACACCTTC. Protein product: CASSFTGTGDLHYGYTF.

This chain connects TRBV5-1 to TRBJ1-2; tentative D call: TRBD1 (6 bases). The CDR3 loop spans 15 amino acids. The V and J ends lost 3 bases and 2 bases respectively, with 14 bases between them. The germline gives CDR1 SGHRS, CDR2 YFSETQ. In DNA, the CDR3 is TGCGCCAGCAGCTACTACAGGGCGACAAACTATGGCTACACCTTC. As protein: CASSYYRATNYGYTF.

The gene calls are TRBV29-1 and TRBJ1-1; D is unresolved. Germline V CDR1 and CDR2: SQVTM, ANQGSEA. V was pared by 7 bases and J by 2 bases, with 11 bases between. The CDR3 length is 12 residues. In DNA, the CDR3 is TGCAGCGGGAGGCGGGGAAACACTGAAGCTTTCTTT. It encodes CSGRRGNTEAFF.

This clonotype was recorded at least ten times. CDR3 amino acids: CASSHTTGGYTF. The CDR3 nucleotides are TGTGCCAGCAGCCATACGACAGGTGGTTACACCTTC. This chain joins TRBV3-1 and TRBJ1-2, with a possible D match to TRBD1 (6 bases). In germline, CDR1 is LGHDT, CDR2 YNNKEL (reference sequence). The V end lost 3 bases, the J end lost 11 bases, and 13 bases lay between the germline ends. This CDR3 comprises 12 residues.

This clonotype occurred a few times. The chain recombines TRBV19 with TRBJ2-5; 11 bases line up with TRBD2. Germline values: CDR1 LNHDA, CDR2 SQIVND (reference sequence). The junction had 6 bases not matched to a gene; V was cut back by 7 bases and J by 2 bases. This CDR3 has 15 residues. Here the CDR3 DNA reads TGTGCCAGTACCTCTAGCGGGGGGCTACAAGAGACCCAGTACTTC. Translating gives CASTSSGGLQETQYF.

This clonotype was seen a few times. The chain combines TRBV25-1 with TRBJ1-6; a possible D gene is TRBD1 (5 bases). The CDR3 length is 14 residues. Trimming removed 2 bases at V and 8 bases at J, with 10 bases between. Germline CDR1 is MGHDK and CDR2 is SYGVNS. The CDR3 loop is CASSETWGDSPLHF. DNA for the CDR3: TGTGCCAGCAGTGAAACCTGGGGGGATTCACCCCTCCACTTT.

This chain uses TRBV7-2 with TRBJ2-7, with D possibly TRBD2 on 7 matching bases. The CDR3 is 15 amino acids. Germline V gene sequence: CDR1 SGHTA, CDR2 FQGNSA. Trimming shortened V by 6 bases and J by 2 bases, and 17 bases separated the two germline ends. Here the CDR3 DNA reads TGTGCCAGCAGTTTGGGGGGGGGGCTGGCCTACGAGCAGTACTTC. Protein product: CASSLGGGLAYEQYF.

The V gene is TRBV5-6, the J gene TRBJ1-1; TRBD1 might be the D (5 bases). CDR3 length: 17 residues. Germline CDR1 reads SGHDT; CDR2 reads YYEEEE. The CDR3 region is CYFAKYKPESVQGEAFF. The CDR3 bases are TGTTACTTCGCAAAATACAAACCTGAATCAGTTCAGGGTGAAGCTTTCTTT.

About this clonotype: An end of the junction differs from the germline gene, which may be a read error. V is TRBV14 and J is TRBJ2-1; 7 positions agree with TRBD2. The CDR3 extends over 19 amino acids. Germline-derived CDR1 and CDR2 are SGHDN and FVKESK. CDR3 coding DNA: TGTGCCAACAGCCGCGGTCTCAGTGGGCGGGAGTTGGGTCGATATGAGCAGTTCTTC. Translation: CANSRGLSGRELGRYEQFF.

This clonotype was seen ten or more times. V gene TRBV6-5 combines with J gene TRBJ1-5; no clear D gene. V lost 6 bases and J 0 bases, leaving 6 bases between the germline ends. This CDR3 contains 13 residues. CDR1 and CDR2 from the germline V gene are MNHEY and SVGAGI. This chain's CDR3 is CASRRHSNQPQHF. Written as DNA, the CDR3 is TGTGCCAGCAGACGGCATAGCAATCAGCCCCAGCATTTT.

V usage is TRBV7-9 and J usage is TRBJ2-1; 8 bases line up with TRBD2. J gave up 6 bases and V 3 bases, and 10 bases lay outside the gene matches. Germline CDR1 reads SEHNR; CDR2 reads FQNEAQ (reference sequence). This CDR3 region has 16 residues. CDR3 sequence (DNA): TGTGCCAGCAGCTTGGTCCCAGCGGGGGTTGGCAATGAGCAGTTCTTC. Protein product: CASSLVPAGVGNEQFF.

The rearrangement links TRBV18 to TRBJ2-1, with D perhaps given as TRBD1 or TRBD2 (5 bases each). This CDR3 is 15 amino acids long. Germline CDR1 and CDR2: KGHSH and LQKENI. V was cut by 3 bases and J by 7 bases, with 16 bases left in between. DNA for the CDR3: TGTGCCAGCTCACCTTGGGCAGGGTCGGGGAATGAGCAGTTCTTC. Translation: CASSPWAGSGNEQFF. Full variable domain (outside the CDR3, taken from reference TRBV18 and TRBJ2-1): NAGVMQNPRHLVRRRGQEARLRCSPMKGHSHVYWYRQLPEEGLKFMVYLQKENIIDESGMPKERFSAEFPKEGPSILRIQQVVRGDSAAYFCASSPWAGSGNEQFFGPGTRLTVL.

This clonotype was counted at least ten times. The chain employs TRBV10-3 and TRBJ2-5; D not certain. The V gene lost 3 bases and the J gene lost 5 bases, with 10 bases spanning the gap. CDR1 is ENHRY and CDR2 is SYGVKD in the germline V gene. The CDR3 covers 13 residues. As DNA, the CDR3 is TGTGCCATCAGTGAAGAGGTATTGGAGACCCAGTACTTC. This sequence encodes CAISEEVLETQYF.

This rearrangement joins TRBV11-2 to TRBJ1-6; D perhaps matches TRBD1 (5 bases). This CDR3 contains 14 residues. Germline V CDR1 and CDR2: SGHAT, FQNNGV. Trimming pared 4 bases from V and 9 bases from J, leaving 13 bases between. Here the CDR3 reads CASSSDSPSSPLHF. CDR3 in DNA: TGTGCCAGCAGCTCCGACAGCCCCAGTTCACCCCTCCACTTT.

The CDR3 DNA is TGCGCCAGCAGCCAAGGAATGGCGGACAATGAGCAGTTCTTC. The encoded protein is CASSQGMADNEQFF. This rearrangement joins TRBV4-1 to TRBJ2-1; D gene ambiguous. Germline values: CDR1 MGHRA, CDR2 YSYEKL. The CDR3 is made up of 14 amino acids. The V gene lost 1 base and the J gene lost 5 bases, with 9 bases spanning the gap.

This clonotype came up many times. The gene calls are TRBV10-2 and TRBJ2-6; no reliable D call. Germline CDR1 and CDR2: WSHSY and SAAADI. The V gene lost 11 bases and the J gene lost 2 bases, with 10 bases spanning the gap. This CDR3 region has 13 residues. The CDR3 is CAASTTGANVLTF. The CDR3 nucleotides read TGCGCCGCCTCTACAACTGGGGCCAACGTCCTGACTTTC.